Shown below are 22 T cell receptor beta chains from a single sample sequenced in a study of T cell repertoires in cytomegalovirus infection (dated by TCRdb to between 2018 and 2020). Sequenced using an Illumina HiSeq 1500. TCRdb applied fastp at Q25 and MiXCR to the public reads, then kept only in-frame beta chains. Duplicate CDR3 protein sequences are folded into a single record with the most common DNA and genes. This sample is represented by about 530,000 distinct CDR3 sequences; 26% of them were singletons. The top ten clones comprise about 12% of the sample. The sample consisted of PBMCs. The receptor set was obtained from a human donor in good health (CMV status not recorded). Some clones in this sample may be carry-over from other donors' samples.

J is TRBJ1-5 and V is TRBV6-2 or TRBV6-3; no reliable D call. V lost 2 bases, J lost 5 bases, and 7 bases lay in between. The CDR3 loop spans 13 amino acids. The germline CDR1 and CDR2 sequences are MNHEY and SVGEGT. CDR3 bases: TGTGCCAGCAGTTACAGGGTCCATCAGCCCCAGCATTTT. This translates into CASSYRVHQPQHF.

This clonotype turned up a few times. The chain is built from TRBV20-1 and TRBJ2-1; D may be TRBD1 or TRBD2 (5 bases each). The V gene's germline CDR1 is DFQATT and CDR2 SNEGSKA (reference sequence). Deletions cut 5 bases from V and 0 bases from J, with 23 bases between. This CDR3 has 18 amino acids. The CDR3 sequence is CSAARDRRTLGSYNEQFF. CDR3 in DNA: TGCAGTGCTGCACGGGACCGACGCACCCTCGGCTCCTACAATGAGCAGTTCTTC.

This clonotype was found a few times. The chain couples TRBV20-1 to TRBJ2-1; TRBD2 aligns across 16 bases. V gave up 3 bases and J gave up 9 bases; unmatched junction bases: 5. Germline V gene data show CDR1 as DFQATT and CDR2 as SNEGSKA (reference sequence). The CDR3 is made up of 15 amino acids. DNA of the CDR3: TGCAGTGCTAGGGGACTAGCGGGAGGGCGCGGTGAGCAGTTCTTC. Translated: CSARGLAGGRGEQFF.

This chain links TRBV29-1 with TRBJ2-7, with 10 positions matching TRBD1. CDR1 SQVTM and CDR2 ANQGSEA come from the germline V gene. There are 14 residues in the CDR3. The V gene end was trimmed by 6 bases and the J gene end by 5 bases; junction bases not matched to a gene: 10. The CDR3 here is CSVAGTGASNEQYV. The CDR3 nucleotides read TGCAGCGTAGCCGGGACAGGGGCGTCCAACGAGCAGTACGTC.

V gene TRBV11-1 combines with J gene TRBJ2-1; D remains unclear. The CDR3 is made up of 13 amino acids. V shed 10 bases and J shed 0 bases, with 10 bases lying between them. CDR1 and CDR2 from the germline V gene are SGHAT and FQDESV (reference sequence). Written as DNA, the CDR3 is TGTGCCATAAGACCGAGCTCCTACAATGAGCAGTTCTTC. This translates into CAIRPSSYNEQFF.

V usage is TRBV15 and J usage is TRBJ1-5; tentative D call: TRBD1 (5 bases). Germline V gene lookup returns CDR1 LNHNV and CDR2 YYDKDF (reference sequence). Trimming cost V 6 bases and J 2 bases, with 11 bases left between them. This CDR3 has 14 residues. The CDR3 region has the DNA TGTGCCACCAGTGGGGCTGCGGGCAATCAGCCCCAGCATTTT. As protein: CATSGAAGNQPQHF.

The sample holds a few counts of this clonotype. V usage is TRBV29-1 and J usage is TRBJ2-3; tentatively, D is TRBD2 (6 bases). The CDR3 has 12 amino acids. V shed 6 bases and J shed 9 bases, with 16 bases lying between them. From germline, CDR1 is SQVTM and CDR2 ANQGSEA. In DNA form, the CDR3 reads TGCAGCGTATCCCCGGGAGAGGTCACGCAGTATTTT. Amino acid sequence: CSVSPGEVTQYF.

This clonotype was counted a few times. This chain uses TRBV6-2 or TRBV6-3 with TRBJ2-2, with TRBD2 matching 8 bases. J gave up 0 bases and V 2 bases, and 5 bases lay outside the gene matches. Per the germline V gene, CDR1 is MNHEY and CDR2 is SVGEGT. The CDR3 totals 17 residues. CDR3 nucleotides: TGTGCCAGCAGTTACACGGCACTAGCGGCGAACACCGGGGAGCTGTTTTTT. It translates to CASSYTALAANTGELFF.

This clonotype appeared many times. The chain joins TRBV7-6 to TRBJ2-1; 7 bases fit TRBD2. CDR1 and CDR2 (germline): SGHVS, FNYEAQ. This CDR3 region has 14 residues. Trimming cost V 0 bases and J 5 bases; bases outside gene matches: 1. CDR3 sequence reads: CASSLALADNEQFF. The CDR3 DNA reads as TGTGCCAGCAGCTTAGCCCTAGCGGACAATGAGCAGTTCTTC.

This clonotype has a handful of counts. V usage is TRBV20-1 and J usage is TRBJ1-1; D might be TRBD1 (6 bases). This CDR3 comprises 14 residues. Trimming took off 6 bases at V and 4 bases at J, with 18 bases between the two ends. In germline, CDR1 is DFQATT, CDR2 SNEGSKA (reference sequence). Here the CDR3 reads CSAQAGAFTTEAFF. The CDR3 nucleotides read TGCAGTGCCCAGGCAGGGGCCTTTACCACTGAAGCTTTCTTT.

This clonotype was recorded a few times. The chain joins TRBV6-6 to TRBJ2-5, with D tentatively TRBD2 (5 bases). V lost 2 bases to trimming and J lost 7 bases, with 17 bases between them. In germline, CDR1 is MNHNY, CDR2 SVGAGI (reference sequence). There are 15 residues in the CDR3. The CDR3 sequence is CASSYGFERWGTQYF. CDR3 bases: TGTGCCAGCAGTTACGGGTTCGAGCGGTGGGGGACCCAGTACTTC.

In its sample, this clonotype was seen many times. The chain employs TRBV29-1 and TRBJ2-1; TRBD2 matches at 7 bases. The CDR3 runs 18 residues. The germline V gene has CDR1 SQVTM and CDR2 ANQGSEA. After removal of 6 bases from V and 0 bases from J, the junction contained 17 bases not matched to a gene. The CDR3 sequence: CSVSILGRETSSYNEQFF. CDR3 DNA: TGCAGCGTCTCAATTCTTGGGCGGGAGACGAGCTCCTACAATGAGCAGTTCTTC.

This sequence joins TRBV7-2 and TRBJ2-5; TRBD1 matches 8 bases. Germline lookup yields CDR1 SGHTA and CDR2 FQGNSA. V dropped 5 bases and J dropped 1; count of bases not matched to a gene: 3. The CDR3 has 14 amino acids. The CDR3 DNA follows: TGTGCCAGCAGCAAGGACAGGGCCCAAGAGACCCAGTACTTC. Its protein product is CASSKDRAQETQYF.

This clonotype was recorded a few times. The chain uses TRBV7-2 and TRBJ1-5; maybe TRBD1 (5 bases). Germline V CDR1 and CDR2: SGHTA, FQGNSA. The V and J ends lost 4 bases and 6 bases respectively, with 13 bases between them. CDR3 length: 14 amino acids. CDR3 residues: CASSSGPVSQPQHF. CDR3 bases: TGTGCCAGCAGCTCGGGACCCGTTTCTCAGCCCCAGCATTTT.

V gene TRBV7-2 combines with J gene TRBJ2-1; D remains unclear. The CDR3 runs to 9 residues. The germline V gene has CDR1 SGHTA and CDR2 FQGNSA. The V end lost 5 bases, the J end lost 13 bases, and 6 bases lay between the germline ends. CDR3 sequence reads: CASSPSQFF. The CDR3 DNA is TGTGCCAGCAGCCCCTCACAGTTCTTC.

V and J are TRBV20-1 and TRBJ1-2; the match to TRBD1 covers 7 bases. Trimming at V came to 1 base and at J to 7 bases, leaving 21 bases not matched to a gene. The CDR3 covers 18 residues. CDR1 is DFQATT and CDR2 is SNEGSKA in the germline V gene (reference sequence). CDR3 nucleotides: TGCAGTGCTAGAGGATTCCCGGGACAGTCGAGTTTTGCTTCTGGCTACACCTTC. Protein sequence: CSARGFPGQSSFASGYTF.

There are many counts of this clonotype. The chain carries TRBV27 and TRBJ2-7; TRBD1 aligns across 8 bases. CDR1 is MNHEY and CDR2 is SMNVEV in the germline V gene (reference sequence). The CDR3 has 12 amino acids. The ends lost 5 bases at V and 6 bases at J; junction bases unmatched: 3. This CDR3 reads CASSIQGGEQYV. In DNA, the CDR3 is TGTGCCAGCAGTATACAGGGGGGCGAGCAGTACGTC.

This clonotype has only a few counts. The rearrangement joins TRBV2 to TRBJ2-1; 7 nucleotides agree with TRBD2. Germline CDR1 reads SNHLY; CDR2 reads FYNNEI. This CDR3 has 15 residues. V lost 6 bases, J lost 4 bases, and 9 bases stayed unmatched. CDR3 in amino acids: CASSVGTNYYNEQFF. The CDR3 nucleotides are TGTGCCAGCAGCGTCGGGACTAACTATTACAATGAGCAGTTCTTC.

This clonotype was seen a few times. In nucleotides, the CDR3 is TGTGCCAGCAGTTTCGACTCCAGTCGCGAGCAGTACTTC. Translating it yields CASSFDSSREQYF. The V gene is TRBV27, the J gene TRBJ2-7; no clear D. The CDR3 totals 13 residues. CDR1 is MNHEY, CDR2 SMNVEV, per germline (reference sequence). Trimming shortened V by 3 bases and J by 6 bases, and 12 bases separated the two germline ends.

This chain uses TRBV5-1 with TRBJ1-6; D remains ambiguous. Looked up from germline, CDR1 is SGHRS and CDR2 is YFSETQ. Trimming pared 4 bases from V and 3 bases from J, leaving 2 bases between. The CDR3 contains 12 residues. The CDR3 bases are TGCGCCAGCAGCGTCTATAATTCACCCCTCCACTTT. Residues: CASSVYNSPLHF. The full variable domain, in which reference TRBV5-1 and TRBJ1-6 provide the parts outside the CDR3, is KAGVTQTPRYLIKTRGQQVTLSCSPISGHRSVSWYQQTPGQGLQFLFEYFSETQRNKGNFPGRFSGRQFSNSRSEMNVSTLELGDSALYLCASSVYNSPLHFGNGTRLTVT.

The DNA of the CDR3 is TGTGCCATCAGTGAGAGGTCAGGAGGGTATGAGACCCAGTACTTC. Protein sequence: CAISERSGGYETQYF. This chain uses TRBV10-3 with TRBJ2-5, with a tentative D call TRBD2 (6 bases). V lost 2 bases and J 5 bases, leaving 15 bases between the germline ends. This CDR3 has 15 residues. Germline CDR1 ENHRY, CDR2 SYGVKD.

The CDR3 is CASLGLYNEQFF. In nucleotides, the CDR3 is TGTGCCAGCCTGGGACTTTACAATGAGCAGTTCTTC. The chain has TRBV6-2 or TRBV6-3 and TRBJ2-1, with a possible D match to TRBD2 (6 bases). Germline assignment: CDR1 MNHEY and CDR2 SVGEGT. Deletions cut 8 bases from V and 4 bases from J, with 9 bases between. The CDR3 totals 12 residues.